The rows below give T cell receptor beta chains drawn from one sample of a study of T cells in Graves' hyperthyroidism and ophthalmopathy. TCRdb reprocessed the multiplex PCR reads via MiXCR and lists one record per CDR3 protein. Among around 340,000 distinct CDR3 sequences listed, about 18% were seen once. The sample comprised blood. These receptors were collected from a woman aged 25 to 39 with Graves' hyperthyroidism that later progressed to Graves' ophthalmopathy. The CDR3 runs from the conserved cysteine through the conserved F or W. D genes are given only for firm matches. The size field is filled for only some rows; it gives once, few, many or a size class.

clone size	V gene	J gene	D gene	CDR3 DNA	CDR3 protein
many	TRBV12-3/TRBV12-4	TRBJ2-7	TRBD2	TGTGCCAGCAGTTTAGGGGCCAAGGGCGGGAGCTCCTACGAGCAGTACTTC	CASSLGAKGGSSYEQYF
many	TRBV3-1	TRBJ1-2	NA	TGTGCCAGCAGCCAAGAAAGTAGGGGAGGCTACACCTTC	CASSQESRGGYTF
NA	TRBV20-1	TRBJ1-2	TRBD1	TGCAGTGCTTCCCGACAGGGGGGGAGCTATGGCTACACCTTC	CSASRQGGSYGYTF
NA	TRBV6-5	TRBJ1-1	NA	TGTGCCAGCAGTAACCCGGTGGGACAACATGAGGCTTTCTTT	CASSNPVGQHEAFF
many	TRBV27	TRBJ2-2	TRBD1	TGTGCCAGCAGTTGGACAGGGCCGTGGTCCGGGGAGCTGTTTTTT	CASSWTGPWSGELFF
many	TRBV25-1	TRBJ2-3	TRBD2	TGTGCCAGCAGTGGACTAGCGGGAGGGCTTTCCGGCACAGATACGCAGTATTTT	CASSGLAGGLSGTDTQYF
many	TRBV4-2	TRBJ1-1	NA	TGTGCCAGCAGCCAAGATAGAGAGACAGCCTTTGAAGCTTTCTTT	CASSQDRETAFEAFF
many	TRBV9	TRBJ2-7	NA	TGTGCCAGCAGCGTCCAGGGGGGGTACGAGCAGTACTTC	CASSVQGGYEQYF
NA	TRBV4-1	TRBJ1-5	TRBD1	TGCGCCAGCAGCCAGACCGGGACAGGGAGTAGCAATCAGCCCCAGCATTTT	CASSQTGTGSSNQPQHF
NA	TRBV6-1	TRBJ1-1	NA	TGTGCCAGCAGTGAGTCAAGTTACACTGAAGCTTTCTTT	CASSESSYTEAFF
many	TRBV29-1	TRBJ1-2	NA	TGCAGCGTTACAAGGGACTATGGCTACACCTTC	CSVTRDYGYTF
many	TRBV6-5	TRBJ1-3	NA	TGTGCCAGCATTTACGAAATCTCTGGAAACACCATATATTTT	CASIYEISGNTIYF
NA	TRBV20-1	TRBJ1-2	TRBD1	TGCAGTGCTAGAAACTGGCAGGGGGCATGGTATGGCTACACCTTC	CSARNWQGAWYGYTF
many	TRBV27	TRBJ2-5	NA	TGTGCCAGCGGCTCGCGACAAACCGGGACCAAGACCCAGTACTTC	CASGSRQTGTKTQYF